The next 24 T cell receptor beta chains were all read from a single sample in a study of PD-1 blockade in mismatch repair-deficient tumors. Assay used: immunoSEQ multiplex PCR; TCRdb lists only in-frame clones, some missing. The data hold approximately 22,000 clones, with roughly 86% observed a single time. Material: peripheral blood, obtained 2 weeks after starting pembrolizumab. The receptor source for this set is an adult with mismatch repair-deficient cancer.

This rearrangement joins TRBV30 to TRBJ1-2; D remains ambiguous. This CDR3 is 12 amino acids long. The germline V gene encodes CDR1 GTSNPN and CDR2 SVGIG (reference sequence). V was cut by 2 bases and J by 2 bases, with 6 bases left in between. CDR3 residues: CAWSQENYGYTF. CDR3 DNA sequence: TGTGCCTGGAGTCAAGAGAACTATGGCTACACCTTC.

J is TRBJ1-1 and V is TRBV28; no firm D call. Germline lookup yields CDR1 MDHEN and CDR2 SYDVKM. V shed 4 bases and J shed 1 base, with 10 bases lying between them. The CDR3 has 14 residues. The CDR3 region is CASSSGRTNTEAFF. The CDR3 DNA follows: TGTGCCAGCAGTTCCGGACGGACGAACACTGAAGCTTTCTTT.

This clone has only a few counts. The V call is TRBV5-1, the J call TRBJ2-7; a possible D gene is TRBD1 (8 bases). CDR3 length: 14 amino acids. Trimming shortened V by 4 bases and J by 4 bases, and 15 bases separated the two germline ends. CDR1 and CDR2 from the germline V gene are SGHRS and YFSETQ. The CDR3, as DNA: TGCGCCAGCAGCCTCGGACAGGGAGGGTACGAGCAGTACTTC. As protein: CASSLGQGGYEQYF.

The chain couples TRBV4-1 to TRBJ1-5; D not resolved. Germline loops: CDR1 MGHRA, CDR2 YSYEKL. The V end lost 2 bases, the J end lost 9 bases, and 11 bases lay between the germline ends. The CDR3 length is 13 residues. The CDR3 region has the DNA TGCGCCAGCAGCCAAACTCCGCGGGGGCCCCAGCATTTT. The encoded protein is CASSQTPRGPQHF.

The chain carries TRBV6-5 and TRBJ2-7, with TRBD2 as a possible D gene (7 bases). Trimming took 6 bases from V and 6 from J, leaving 21 bases between them. This CDR3 region has 15 residues. Looked up from germline, CDR1 is MNHEY and CDR2 is SVGAGI. CDR3 region: CASSPLLGGAGEQYF. In DNA form, the CDR3 reads TGTGCCAGCAGCCCCCTGTTGGGGGGGGCGGGCGAGCAGTACTTC.

V is TRBV9 and J is TRBJ2-1; D is undetermined. CDR3 size: 15 residues. Trimming shortened V by 0 bases and J by 2 bases, and 9 bases separated the two germline ends. From germline, CDR1 is SGDLS and CDR2 YYNGEE. CDR3: CASSVVIGPYNEQFF. DNA for the CDR3: TGTGCCAGCAGCGTAGTGATAGGGCCCTACAATGAGCAGTTCTTC.

The CDR3, as DNA: TGCGCCAGCTCGACCCGGGGCGAGAACACTGAAGCTTTCTTT. It codes for CASSTRGENTEAFF. The rearrangement links TRBV5-1 to TRBJ1-1; perhaps TRBD1 as D (5 bases). This CDR3 comprises 14 residues. Germline CDR1 is SGHRS and CDR2 is YFSETQ. V was trimmed by 7 bases and J by 1 base, leaving 14 bases between them.

The V gene is TRBV4-1, the J gene TRBJ1-2; TRBD1 agrees at 7 bases. The CDR3 contains 15 residues. V shed 4 bases and J 3 bases; nucleotides not matched to a gene: 8. Germline values: CDR1 MGHRA, CDR2 YSYEKL. DNA for the CDR3: TGCGCCAGCAGCCTTAGAGGGGGCGCGGACTATGGCTACACCTTC. This encodes CASSLRGGADYGYTF.

The chain has TRBV7-9 and TRBJ1-1, with D unresolved. Between the trimmed V and J ends, which lost 5 bases and 1 base, there was a span of 14 bases. The CDR3 has 15 residues. Germline lookup yields CDR1 SEHNR and CDR2 FQNEAQ (reference sequence). The CDR3 is CASSRPEGGNTEAFF. Written as DNA, the CDR3 is TGTGCCAGCAGCCGCCCTGAAGGAGGGAACACTGAAGCTTTCTTT.

This chain links TRBV30 with TRBJ2-7; 9 nucleotides align to TRBD2. V trimming: 0 bases; J trimming: 0 bases; junction bases outside the gene matches: 12. The CDR3 is 18 residues long. Germline V lookup: CDR1 GTSNPN, CDR2 SVGIG (reference sequence). The CDR3, as DNA: TGTGCCTGGAGTGTACTTACTAGCGGGCACATCAGCTCCTACGAGCAGTACTTC. This sequence encodes CAWSVLTSGHISSYEQYF.

A few counts support this clone. The CDR3 loop reads CASSWTGRTEAFF. The CDR3 coding sequence is TGTGCCAGCAGCTGGACAGGTCGGACTGAAGCTTTCTTT. The chain links TRBV7-2 to TRBJ1-1; 7 bases align to TRBD1. The germline V gene encodes CDR1 SGHTA and CDR2 FQGNSA. The CDR3 has 13 amino acids. The trim removed 4 bases at V and 5 bases at J, leaving 4 bases unmatched.

This chain connects TRBV28 to TRBJ1-1; D unclear. The V gene's germline CDR1 is MDHEN and CDR2 SYDVKM. This CDR3 region has 12 residues. V lost 5 bases and J lost 11, with 15 bases in between. The CDR3 DNA is TGTGCCAGCAGTCAATTTTTGTTGCCTGCTTTCTTT. Its protein is CASSQFLLPAFF.

The J gene is TRBJ2-7, the V gene TRBV27; TRBD2 matches 11 bases. The germline CDR1 and CDR2 sequences are MNHEY and SMNVEV (reference sequence). This CDR3 region has 15 residues. V lost 3 bases to trimming and J lost 3 bases; unmatched junction nucleotides: 4. The CDR3 sequence is CASSLGTSGVYEQYF. In nucleotides, the CDR3 is TGTGCCAGCAGTTTGGGGACTAGCGGCGTCTACGAGCAGTACTTC.

About this clone: This may be a read error, as it is one base from a much larger clone. The sample contains more than one DNA sequence encoding this CDR3. The chain employs TRBV21-1 and TRBJ1-1. TRBV21-1 is deemed a pseudogene. CDR3 length equals 12 residues. The CDR3 region is CASDGGQIEAFF. In DNA form, the CDR3 reads TGTGCCAGCGATGGAGGGCAGATTGAAGCTTTCTTT.

The V call is TRBV5-4, the J call TRBJ2-3; D is ambiguous. Trimming removed 4 bases at V and 6 bases at J, with 9 bases between. The CDR3 sequence is 12 residues long. Per germline, CDR1 SGHNT and CDR2 YYREEE (reference sequence). The CDR3 spells CASSEERDTQYF. CDR3 sequence (DNA): TGTGCCAGCAGCGAAGAGAGGGATACGCAGTATTTT.

The chain is built from TRBV6-5 and TRBJ2-5; no clear D gene. Germline-derived CDR1 and CDR2 are MNHEY and SVGAGI. The V and J ends lost 10 bases and 2 bases respectively, with 14 bases between them. The CDR3 extends over 13 amino acids. CDR3 region: CATSSTSQETQYF. The CDR3 DNA reads as TGTGCCACCTCGTCGACTTCTCAAGAGACCCAGTACTTC.

The chain joins TRBV7-2 to TRBJ1-1; D gene unclear. CDR1 is SGHTA, CDR2 FQGNSA, per germline. The CDR3 extends over 13 amino acids. Trimming removed 3 bases from V and 3 bases from J, with 8 bases in between. The CDR3 region has the DNA TGTGCCAGCAGCTTCAGCTTATACACTGAAGCTTTCTTT. Translating it yields CASSFSLYTEAFF. The variable domain in full, completed from reference TRBV7-2 and TRBJ1-1, reads GAGVSQSPSNKVTEKGKDVELRCDPISGHTALYWYRQSLGQGLEFLIYFQGNSAPDKSGLPSDRFSAERTGGSVSTLTIQRTQQEDSAVYLCASSFSLYTEAFFGQGTRLTVV.

This chain connects TRBV27 to TRBJ1-5; D might be TRBD1 (5 bases). The CDR3 runs 13 residues. Deletions cut 5 bases from V and 3 bases from J, with 8 bases between. Germline V lookup: CDR1 MNHEY, CDR2 SMNVEV (reference sequence). In DNA form, the CDR3 reads TGTGCCAGCAGTGGGACCGTCAATCAGCCCCAGCATTTT. It codes for CASSGTVNQPQHF.

This chain uses TRBV30 with TRBJ2-7; 9 positions match TRBD2. The V gene's germline CDR1 is GTSNPN and CDR2 SVGIG (reference sequence). This CDR3 comprises 14 residues. The J segment lost 3 bases and the V segment lost 2 bases, leaving 5 bases of the junction unmatched. CDR3 coding DNA: TGTGCCTGGAGTAGGGCTAGCGGGGACTACGAGCAGTACTTC. This encodes CAWSRASGDYEQYF.

This clone was observed once. CDR3 nucleotides: TGTGCCAGCATTTTTAGTCCAAGGGAGACCCAGTACTTC. Translating it yields CASIFSPRETQYF. The rearrangement links TRBV2 to TRBJ2-5; D gene uncertain. V was trimmed by 7 bases and J by 5 bases, leaving 14 bases between them. Germline V gene lookup returns CDR1 SNHLY and CDR2 FYNNEI. CDR3 length: 13 residues.

The CDR3 loop is CASSLGGLAGETQYF. The CDR3 DNA sequence: TGTGCCAGCAGCTTAGGGGGACTAGCAGGGGAGACCCAGTACTTC. V is TRBV11-2 and J is TRBJ2-5, with 9 positions matching TRBD2. The junction had 5 bases not matched to a gene; V was cut back by 1 base and J by 5 bases. CDR3 size: 15 residues. Germline CDR1 reads SGHAT; CDR2 reads FQNNGV. Complete variable domain (other parts from reference TRBV11-2 and TRBJ2-5): EAGVAQSPRYKIIEKRQSVAFWCNPISGHATLYWYQQILGQGPKLLIQFQNNGVVDDSQLPKDRFSAERLKGVDSTLKIQPAKLEDSAVYLCASSLGGLAGETQYFGPGTRLLVL.

The J gene is TRBJ2-3, the V gene TRBV19; 10 positions agree with TRBD2. The CDR3 contains 15 residues. In germline, CDR1 is LNHDA, CDR2 SQIVND (reference sequence). The V segment lost 8 bases and the J segment 4 bases; nucleotides outside the gene matches: 9. The CDR3 sequence: CASRGLAGVPDTQYF. Here the CDR3 DNA reads TGTGCCAGTCGGGGCCTAGCGGGAGTCCCAGATACGCAGTATTTT.

The genes are TRBV4-3 and TRBJ2-2; 10 bases map to TRBD2. From germline, CDR1 is LGHNA and CDR2 YSLEER. This CDR3 contains 17 residues. Unmatched junction bases numbered 5, after V lost 0 bases and J lost 4 bases. The CDR3 region has the DNA TGCGCCAGCAGCCAAGATTTAGCGGGAGGTACCACCGGGGAGCTGTTTTTT. Amino acids: CASSQDLAGGTTGELFF.

The V gene is TRBV5-1, the J gene TRBJ1-1, with D possibly being TRBD1 (5 bases). The CDR3 totals 11 residues. Trimming took off 6 bases at V and 8 bases at J, with 11 bases between the two ends. Germline V lookup: CDR1 SGHRS, CDR2 YFSETQ. In DNA, the CDR3 is TGCGCCAGCAAATACGACAGAGAAGCTTTCTTT. This codes for CASKYDREAFF.